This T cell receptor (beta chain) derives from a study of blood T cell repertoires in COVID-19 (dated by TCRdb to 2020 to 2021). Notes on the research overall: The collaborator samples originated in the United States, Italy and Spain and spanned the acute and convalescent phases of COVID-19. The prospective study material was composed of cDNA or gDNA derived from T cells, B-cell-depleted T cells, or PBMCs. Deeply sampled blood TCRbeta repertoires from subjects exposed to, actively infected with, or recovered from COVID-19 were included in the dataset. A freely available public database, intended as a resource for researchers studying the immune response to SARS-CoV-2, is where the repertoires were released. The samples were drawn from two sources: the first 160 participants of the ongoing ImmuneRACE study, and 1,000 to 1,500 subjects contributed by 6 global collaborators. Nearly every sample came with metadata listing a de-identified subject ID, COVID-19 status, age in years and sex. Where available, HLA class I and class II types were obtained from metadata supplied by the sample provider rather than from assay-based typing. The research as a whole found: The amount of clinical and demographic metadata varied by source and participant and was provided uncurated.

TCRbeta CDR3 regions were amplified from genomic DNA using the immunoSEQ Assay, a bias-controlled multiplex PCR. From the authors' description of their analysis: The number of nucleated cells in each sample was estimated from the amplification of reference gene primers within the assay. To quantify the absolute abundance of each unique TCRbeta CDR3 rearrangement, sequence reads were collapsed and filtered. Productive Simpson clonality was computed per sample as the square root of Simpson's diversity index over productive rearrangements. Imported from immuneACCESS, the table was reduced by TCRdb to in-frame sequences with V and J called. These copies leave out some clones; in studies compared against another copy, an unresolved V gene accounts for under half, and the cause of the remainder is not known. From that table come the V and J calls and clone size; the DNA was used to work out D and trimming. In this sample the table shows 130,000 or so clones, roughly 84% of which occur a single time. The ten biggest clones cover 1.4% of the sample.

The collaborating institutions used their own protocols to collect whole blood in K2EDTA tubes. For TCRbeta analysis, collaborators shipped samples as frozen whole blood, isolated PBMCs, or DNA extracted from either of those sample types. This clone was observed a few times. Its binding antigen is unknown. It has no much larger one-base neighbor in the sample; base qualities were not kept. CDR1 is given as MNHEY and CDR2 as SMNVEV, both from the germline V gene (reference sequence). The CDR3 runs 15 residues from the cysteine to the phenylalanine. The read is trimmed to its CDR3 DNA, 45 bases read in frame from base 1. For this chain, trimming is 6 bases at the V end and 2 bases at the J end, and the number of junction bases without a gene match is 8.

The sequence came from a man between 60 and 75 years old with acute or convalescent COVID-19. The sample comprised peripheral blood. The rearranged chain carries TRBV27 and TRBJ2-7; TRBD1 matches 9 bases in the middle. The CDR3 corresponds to CASSPWDRAAYEQYF. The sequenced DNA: TGTGCCAGCAGCCCATGGGACAGGGCCGCCTACGAGCAGTACTTC.